Each of the 25 T cell receptor beta chains below was sequenced from the same sample in a study of shared clonotypes between healthy human individuals. The method was immunoSEQ multiplex PCR; TCRdb's version includes in-frame clones alone and lacks a portion of them. The table shows over a million clones, with roughly 96% occurring only once. The specimen was naive CD4+ T cells sorted from blood. Subset meaning: CD45RA+ positively selected. These receptors came from a man younger than 40 in good health.

The chain combines TRBV10-3 with TRBJ2-2; the match to TRBD1 covers 7 bases. Trimming took 4 bases from V and 5 from J; bases not matched to a gene: 7. The CDR3 sequence is 15 residues long. Germline CDR1 is ENHRY and CDR2 is SYGVKD. In DNA form, the CDR3 reads TGTGCCATCAGTGGACGACAGGGAAGTACCGGGGAGCTGTTTTTT. This gives the protein CAISGRQGSTGELFF.

J is TRBJ2-1 and V is TRBV27; D is possibly TRBD1 or TRBD2 (6 bases each). Between the trimmed V and J ends, which lost 1 base and 7 bases, there was a span of 11 bases. CDR3 size: 14 residues. Germline lookup yields CDR1 MNHEY and CDR2 SMNVEV (reference sequence). Written as DNA, the CDR3 is TGTGCCAGCAGTTTATGGGGGGCTGTAAATGAGCAGTTCTTC. This encodes CASSLWGAVNEQFF.

The chain links TRBV5-1 to TRBJ2-7; 10 positions match TRBD1. Germline trimming cut 5 bases from V and 6 bases from J; bases unmatched to any gene: 5. CDR3 length equals 13 residues. The germline V gene has CDR1 SGHRS and CDR2 YFSETQ. The CDR3 DNA is TGCGCCAGCAGTACCGGGACAGGGGTCGAGCAGTACTTC. This gives the protein CASSTGTGVEQYF.

A note on this clone: The same CDR3 can be traced to other DNA sequences in this sample. This sequence joins TRBV7-9 and TRBJ1-1; no definite D call. Germline CDR1 reads SEHNR; CDR2 reads FQNEAQ (reference sequence). The CDR3 spans 14 residues. V was cut by 5 bases and J by 1 base, with 11 bases left in between. The CDR3 spells CASSPRTANTEAFF. The CDR3 DNA follows: TGTGCCAGCAGCCCCCGGACCGCGAACACTGAAGCTTTCTTT.

V gene TRBV7-2 combines with J gene TRBJ2-1; D is uncertain. Trimming cost V 2 bases and J 6 bases, with 8 bases left between them. This CDR3 has 13 residues. CDR1 is SGHTA and CDR2 is FQGNSA in the germline V gene. The CDR3 protein is CASSLSPGNEQFF. CDR3 coding DNA: TGTGCCAGCAGCTTATCCCCCGGCAATGAGCAGTTCTTC.

The V gene is TRBV6-5, the J gene TRBJ1-5; a possible D gene is TRBD1 (6 bases). The CDR3 has 14 residues. CDR1 and CDR2 (germline): MNHEY, SVGAGI. V lost 5 bases and J lost 1, with 9 bases in between. The CDR3 bases are TGTGCCAGCAGTAAGGGACACAGCAATCAGCCCCAGCATTTT. This translates into CASSKGHSNQPQHF.

The chain carries TRBV29-1 and TRBJ2-1, with a weak D call TRBD2 (6 bases). V lost 4 bases and J lost 7, with 20 bases in between. From germline, CDR1 is SQVTM and CDR2 ANQGSEA. The CDR3 loop spans 15 amino acids. The CDR3: CSVGQLAGGVNEQFF. For the CDR3, the DNA is TGCAGCGTTGGACAGCTCGCGGGCGGGGTAAATGAGCAGTTCTTC.

A remark on this clone: Sequence at one end of the junction differs from germline and may be a read error. The chain combines TRBV27 with TRBJ2-1, with 8 nucleotides matching TRBD2. The CDR3 loop spans 14 amino acids. The germline gives CDR1 MNHEY, CDR2 SMNVEV (reference sequence). The CDR3: CASSPIGREDNRLF. In DNA, the CDR3 is TGTGCCAGCAGCCCCATAGGGCGGGAGGACAACAGGCTCTTC.

The rearrangement uses TRBV30 and TRBJ2-1; D is perhaps TRBD1 (5 bases). CDR3 length: 14 amino acids. Germline V gene data show CDR1 as GTSNPN and CDR2 as SVGIG (reference sequence). V was pared by 5 bases and J by 3 bases, with 14 bases between. CDR3 in DNA: TGTGCCTGGGCTCCAGGGTATGGCTACAATGAGCAGTTCTTC. Protein product: CAWAPGYGYNEQFF.

As for this clone: This CDR3 is also generated by other DNA sequences in the sample. J is TRBJ2-7 and V is TRBV18; tentatively, D is TRBD1 (7 bases). Germline V gene data show CDR1 as KGHSH and CDR2 as LQKENI. This CDR3 has 15 amino acids. Trimming shortened V by 2 bases and J by 3 bases, and 14 bases separated the two germline ends. As DNA, the CDR3 is TGTGCCAGCTCACCAGGCGGGGACAGAGGCTACGAGCAGTACTTC. Translated: CASSPGGDRGYEQYF.

The chain uses TRBV6-4 and TRBJ2-3; 13 positions match TRBD2. CDR1 and CDR2 (germline): MRHNA, SNTAGT. The CDR3 runs 15 residues. V gave up 4 bases and J gave up 4 bases; unmatched junction bases: 2. CDR3 loop: CASSVLAGGADTQYF. CDR3 nucleotides: TGTGCCAGCAGTGTACTAGCGGGAGGGGCAGATACGCAGTATTTT.

V and J are TRBV5-1 and TRBJ2-7, with TRBD1 identical over 8 bases. V gave up 4 bases and J gave up 2 bases; unmatched junction bases: 8. Germline V gene sequence: CDR1 SGHRS, CDR2 YFSETQ. The CDR3 length is 15 residues. CDR3 DNA sequence: TGCGCCAGCAGCCAAGGGACAGGACTTCCCTACGAGCAGTACTTC. Residues: CASSQGTGLPYEQYF.

The chain couples TRBV2 to TRBJ1-1; no definite D call. The CDR3 extends over 11 amino acids. The V end was cut by 3 bases, the J end by 7 bases, with 6 bases between. In germline, CDR1 is SNHLY, CDR2 FYNNEI. DNA of the CDR3: TGTGCCAGCAGTGACCGGTATGAAGCTTTCTTT. Protein sequence: CASSDRYEAFF. The variable domain in full, completed from reference TRBV2 and TRBJ1-1, reads EPEVTQTPSHQVTQMGQEVILRCVPISNHLYFYWYRQILGQKVEFLVSFYNNEISEKSEIFDDQFSVERPDGSNFTLKIRSTKLEDSAMYFCASSDRYEAFFGQGTRLTVV.

The chain links TRBV28 to TRBJ2-2; D perhaps matches TRBD1 (5 bases). The V gene's germline CDR1 is MDHEN and CDR2 SYDVKM. The CDR3 spans 18 residues. The V and J ends lost 9 bases and 0 bases respectively, with 23 bases between them. The CDR3 DNA follows: TGTGCCAGTTTTCGACCAACGAGGACACTCTCGAACACCGGGGAGCTGTTTTTT. It encodes CASFRPTRTLSNTGELFF.

This chain's CDR3 is CASSLMGQGATDTQYF. Here the CDR3 DNA reads TGTGCCAGCAGCCTGATGGGACAGGGAGCCACAGATACGCAGTATTTT. The chain has TRBV28 and TRBJ2-3; 9 nucleotides align to TRBD1. This CDR3 region has 16 residues. CDR1 and CDR2 from the germline V gene are MDHEN and SYDVKM. J lost 2 bases, V lost 6 bases, and 9 bases had no gene match.

This chain joins TRBV2 and TRBJ2-6; TRBD1 aligns across 12 bases. CDR1 and CDR2 (germline): SNHLY, FYNNEI. The J segment lost 3 bases and the V segment lost 4 bases, leaving 10 bases of the junction unmatched. The CDR3 length is 19 residues. CDR3 residues: CASSVTGTGGYDGANVLTF. DNA of the CDR3: TGTGCCAGCAGTGTTACTGGGACAGGGGGCTACGATGGGGCCAACGTCCTGACTTTC.

Note on this clone: Other DNA sequences in this sample translate to the same CDR3. The chain carries TRBV9 and TRBJ2-6; possible D gene TRBD1, 5 bases. V lost 0 bases, J lost 3 bases, and 7 bases lay in between. There are 15 residues in the CDR3. From germline, CDR1 is SGDLS and CDR2 YYNGEE. CDR3 nucleotide sequence: TGTGCCAGCAGCGTAGCAGGGTTTGGGGCCAACGTCCTGACTTTC. Amino acids: CASSVAGFGANVLTF.

The chain has TRBV15 and TRBJ2-2; TRBD1 aligns across 7 bases. J gave up 5 bases and V 0 bases, and 21 bases lay outside the gene matches. This CDR3 spans 21 amino acids. The V gene's germline CDR1 is LNHNV and CDR2 YYDKDF (reference sequence). In DNA, the CDR3 is TGTGCCACCAGCAGAGATGTTAGGGGCCCTAGCAGGGGGATTAGAACCGGGGAGCTGTTTTTT. Translating gives CATSRDVRGPSRGIRTGELFF.

The J gene is TRBJ2-7, the V gene TRBV29-1; TRBD2 agrees at 7 bases. V shed 4 bases and J 3 bases; nucleotides not matched to a gene: 6. Germline CDR1 and CDR2: SQVTM and ANQGSEA. The CDR3 totals 13 residues. CDR3 sequence (DNA): TGCAGCGTTGCCGAAAGGGACTACTACGAGCAGTACTTC. This sequence encodes CSVAERDYYEQYF.

V gene TRBV9 combines with J gene TRBJ1-2, with 7 bases aligning to TRBD1. V shed 3 bases and J 3 bases; nucleotides not matched to a gene: 5. CDR3 length equals 14 residues. The V gene's germline CDR1 is SGDLS and CDR2 YYNGEE. CDR3 coding DNA: TGTGCCAGCAGCGCAGGGGACAGAGACTATGGCTACACCTTC. Translating gives CASSAGDRDYGYTF. Combining the CDR3 with reference TRBV9 and TRBJ1-2 gives the whole variable domain DSGVTQTPKHLITATGQRVTLRCSPRSGDLSVYWYQQSLDQGLQFLIQYYNGEERAKGNILERFSAQQFPDLHSELNLSSLELGDSALYFCASSAGDRDYGYTFGSGTRLTVV.

The chain carries TRBV19 and TRBJ1-1; D is unclear. The V and J ends lost 5 bases and 5 bases respectively, with 15 bases between them. Germline V lookup: CDR1 LNHDA, CDR2 SQIVND (reference sequence). This CDR3 is built from 14 residues. CDR3 in DNA: TGTGCCAGTAGTCCTGATTGGGCGGCGACTGAAGCTTTCTTT. Protein: CASSPDWAATEAFF.

The CDR3: CSVEGAIPRSSGNTIYF. In DNA, the CDR3 is TGCAGCGTTGAGGGGGCCATACCGAGAAGCTCTGGAAACACCATATATTTT. The rearrangement uses TRBV29-1 and TRBJ1-3; D possibly corresponds to TRBD1 (6 bases). Trimming took 3 bases from V and 0 from J, leaving 18 bases between them. The CDR3 consists of 17 residues. The germline V gene has CDR1 SQVTM and CDR2 ANQGSEA.

In the case of this clone: Other DNA sequences of this sample code for an identical CDR3. CDR3 bases: TGTGCCAGCAGCGTAGGACTAGCGGGAGCCTACGAGCAGTACTTC. Translation: CASSVGLAGAYEQYF. The V call is TRBV9, the J call TRBJ2-7; 12 nucleotides match TRBD2. In germline, CDR1 is SGDLS, CDR2 YYNGEE. The CDR3 loop spans 15 amino acids. J gave up 2 bases and V 0 bases, and 0 bases lay outside the gene matches.

The chain has TRBV30 and TRBJ1-5; D is unclear. CDR3 size: 14 residues. CDR1 GTSNPN and CDR2 SVGIG come from the germline V gene (reference sequence). The germline V and J ends were trimmed by 1 base and 7 bases, with 14 bases remaining between them. The CDR3 here is CAWSGVGIGQPQHF. The CDR3 DNA reads as TGTGCCTGGAGTGGCGTCGGGATCGGCCAGCCCCAGCATTTT.

This sequence joins TRBV9 and TRBJ2-1; the D gene is possibly TRBD1 (6 bases). The CDR3 length is 14 residues. Germline CDR1 reads SGDLS; CDR2 reads YYNGEE. V lost 0 bases to trimming and J lost 7 bases, with 11 bases between them. CDR3 in amino acids: CASSVGGQPNEQFF. In DNA, the CDR3 is TGTGCCAGCAGCGTAGGAGGACAGCCTAATGAGCAGTTCTTC. The whole variable domain, filled in from reference TRBV9 and TRBJ2-1, reads DSGVTQTPKHLITATGQRVTLRCSPRSGDLSVYWYQQSLDQGLQFLIQYYNGEERAKGNILERFSAQQFPDLHSELNLSSLELGDSALYFCASSVGGQPNEQFFGPGTRLTVL.